The 31 T cell receptor beta chains reported below all come from one sample, sequenced in a study of blood T cell repertoires in COVID-19. Some clones are missing from TCRdb's copy, which holds only in-frame ones; the method was immunoSEQ multiplex PCR. The table includes 51,000 or so clones, approximately 89% detected once. Sequencing input: peripheral blood. These receptors all come from an elderly man with active or convalescent COVID-19.

J is TRBJ2-3 and V is TRBV7-8; TRBD2 aligns across 8 bases. The CDR3 is made up of 17 amino acids. The J segment lost 2 bases and the V segment lost 5 bases, leaving 12 bases of the junction unmatched. In germline, CDR1 is SGHVS, CDR2 FQNEAQ. The CDR3 region is CASSQPRAGGHTDTQYF. CDR3 DNA sequence: TGTGCCAGCAGCCAGCCCCGGGCGGGAGGCCACACAGATACGCAGTATTTT.

CDR3 sequence reads: CASSIGPGMNTEAFF. The CDR3 DNA sequence: TGTGCCAGTAGTATAGGGCCGGGGATGAACACTGAAGCTTTCTTT. The chain uses TRBV19 and TRBJ1-1; D is uncertain. The CDR3 length is 15 residues. V lost 1 base and J lost 0, with 9 bases in between. Germline lookup yields CDR1 LNHDA and CDR2 SQIVND (reference sequence).

This sequence joins TRBV29-1 and TRBJ2-2; D is unclear. Trimming shortened V by 5 bases and J by 0 bases, and 13 bases separated the two germline ends. Germline V CDR1 and CDR2: SQVTM, ANQGSEA. The CDR3 runs to 15 residues. CDR3 nucleotide sequence: TGCAGCGTTTCGGAGCAGACCGCGAACACCGGGGAGCTGTTTTTT. Amino acid sequence: CSVSEQTANTGELFF.

In the case of this clone: The junction and the germline gene differ at one end; a read error may be behind it. The rearrangement links TRBV30 to TRBJ2-1, with 7 bases identical to TRBD2. The germline V gene has CDR1 GTSNPN and CDR2 SVGIG (reference sequence). The CDR3 is made up of 12 amino acids. CDR3 residues: CAWSVSPRLAVF. The CDR3 coding sequence is TGTGCCTGGAGTGTTTCCCCGAGACTAGCTGTCTTC.

The V gene is TRBV7-2, the J gene TRBJ1-3; 8 bases fit TRBD1. Germline CDR1 reads SGHTA; CDR2 reads FQGNSA. With 4 bases clipped from V and 0 bases from J, the junction kept 8 bases outside the gene matches. The length of the CDR3 is 17 residues. The CDR3 protein is CASSSHQGAFSGNTIYF. The CDR3 DNA reads as TGTGCCAGCAGCTCACACCAGGGGGCCTTCTCTGGAAACACCATATATTTT.

The chain carries TRBV18 and TRBJ2-3; the D gene is possibly TRBD2 (6 bases). This CDR3 has 16 amino acids. Germline values: CDR1 KGHSH, CDR2 LQKENI. The V end was cut by 2 bases, the J end by 3 bases, with 15 bases between. This CDR3 is CASSPVTGAGTDTQYF. CDR3 in DNA: TGTGCCAGCTCACCAGTTACGGGAGCAGGTACAGATACGCAGTATTTT.

J is TRBJ2-7 and V is TRBV20-1, with D possibly TRBD2 on 6 matching bases. Germline V CDR1 and CDR2: DFQATT, SNEGSKA (reference sequence). With 3 bases removed from V and 6 bases from J, the gap between germline ends came to 9 bases. The CDR3 is made up of 11 amino acids. CDR3 sequence: CSASLGGEQYF. The CDR3 region has the DNA TGCAGTGCTAGCCTGGGGGGCGAGCAGTACTTC.

V gene TRBV29-1 combines with J gene TRBJ1-2; D call uncertain. This CDR3 has 13 amino acids. Germline V lookup: CDR1 SQVTM, CDR2 ANQGSEA. Deletions cut 3 bases from V and 4 bases from J, with 12 bases between. CDR3 sequence reads: CSVDSGPFYGYTF. CDR3 in DNA: TGCAGCGTTGATTCTGGGCCCTTCTATGGCTACACCTTC.

This chain links TRBV27 with TRBJ2-7; 7 bases agree with TRBD2. V was pared by 8 bases and J by 4 bases, with 14 bases of the junction left unmatched. The germline CDR1 and CDR2 sequences are MNHEY and SMNVEV (reference sequence). This CDR3 has 15 amino acids. The CDR3 sequence: CASAASGPLIYEQYF. CDR3 in DNA: TGTGCCAGCGCCGCTAGCGGCCCATTAATTTACGAGCAGTACTTC.

The chain employs TRBV19 and TRBJ2-5; D might be TRBD2 (6 bases). The germline gives CDR1 LNHDA, CDR2 SQIVND (reference sequence). The CDR3 contains 15 residues. V lost 3 bases and J lost 2, with 13 bases in between. DNA for the CDR3: TGTGCCAGTAGTATGAGCAACAGCGGGCAAGAGACCCAGTACTTC. It codes for CASSMSNSGQETQYF.

The CDR3 spells CASSSQGAGTEAFF. CDR3 DNA: TGTGCCAGCAGCTCGCAGGGGGCAGGCACTGAAGCTTTCTTT. The genes are TRBV5-4 and TRBJ1-1; TRBD1 agrees at 8 bases. After removal of 3 bases from V and 4 bases from J, the junction contained 5 bases not matched to a gene. Germline loops: CDR1 SGHNT, CDR2 YYREEE (reference sequence). CDR3 length: 14 residues.

The chain uses TRBV6-2 or TRBV6-3 and TRBJ2-1, with D maybe TRBD2 (6 bases). The germline V gene encodes CDR1 MNHEY and CDR2 SVGEGT. The CDR3 runs to 14 residues. V was cut by 2 bases and J by 6 bases, with 11 bases left in between. The CDR3 is CASSYGGSFNEQFF. In nucleotides, the CDR3 is TGTGCCAGCAGTTACGGAGGGAGCTTCAATGAGCAGTTCTTC.

The CDR3: CASSRAGTGSATNEKLFF. The CDR3 region has the DNA TGCGCCAGCAGCCGAGCCGGGACAGGGTCCGCAACTAATGAAAAACTGTTTTTT. This chain links TRBV5-1 with TRBJ1-4; the match to TRBD1 covers 9 bases. This CDR3 is built from 18 residues. CDR1 and CDR2 from the germline V gene are SGHRS and YFSETQ. V gave up 4 bases and J gave up 0 bases; unmatched junction bases: 10.

The rearrangement links TRBV7-2 to TRBJ1-2; D perhaps matches TRBD1 (5 bases). There are 15 residues in the CDR3. The ends were cut back, 2 bases at V and 4 bases at J, with 14 bases in the middle. In germline, CDR1 is SGHTA, CDR2 FQGNSA. The CDR3 sequence: CASSLRQTLFYGYTF. The CDR3 DNA follows: TGTGCCAGCAGCTTAAGACAGACACTATTCTATGGCTACACCTTC.

This clone was counted once. The CDR3 bases are TGTGCCAGCGCCGCCTTCGGGGAACCTTCCTACGAGCAGTACTTC. Translating it yields CASAAFGEPSYEQYF. The chain combines TRBV6-4 with TRBJ2-7; D might be TRBD2 (5 bases). The germline V gene has CDR1 MRHNA and CDR2 SNTAGT. CDR3 length: 15 residues. Trimming stripped 8 bases from V and 1 base from J, with 18 bases between.

The rearrangement joins TRBV19 to TRBJ2-5, with no clear D. The germline V gene encodes CDR1 LNHDA and CDR2 SQIVND (reference sequence). Trimming stripped 3 bases from V and 5 bases from J, with 13 bases between. The CDR3 contains 14 residues. The CDR3 protein is CASSISLAQETQYF. In DNA, the CDR3 is TGTGCCAGTAGTATCTCGTTGGCTCAGGAGACCCAGTACTTC.

V is TRBV4-3 and J is TRBJ2-1; 9 nucleotides match TRBD2. CDR3 length equals 15 residues. Germline CDR1 LGHNA, CDR2 YSLEER. V gave up 2 bases and J gave up 6 bases; unmatched junction bases: 5. The chain's CDR3 is CASSQSLAGLNEQFF. As DNA, the CDR3 is TGCGCCAGCAGCCAATCGCTAGCGGGGCTCAATGAGCAGTTCTTC.

This rearrangement joins TRBV19 to TRBJ2-6, with D unclear. In germline, CDR1 is LNHDA, CDR2 SQIVND (reference sequence). V was cut by 1 base and J by 0 bases, with 7 bases left in between. CDR3 length: 16 amino acids. The CDR3 protein is CASSIVMSSGANVLTF. The CDR3 DNA sequence: TGTGCCAGTAGTATAGTAATGAGCTCTGGGGCCAACGTCCTGACTTTC.

The chain combines TRBV27 with TRBJ2-3, with D maybe TRBD2 (5 bases). Trimming removed 5 bases from V and 0 bases from J, with 12 bases in between. The germline V gene encodes CDR1 MNHEY and CDR2 SMNVEV (reference sequence). This CDR3 has 15 amino acids. CDR3 nucleotide sequence: TGTGCCAGCAGTGACTACGGTGATAGCACAGATACGCAGTATTTT. Its protein product is CASSDYGDSTDTQYF.

This clone came up once. The J gene is TRBJ1-4, the V gene TRBV28; TRBD1 matches at 7 bases. The CDR3 has 13 amino acids. Per germline, CDR1 MDHEN and CDR2 SYDVKM. After removal of 7 bases from V and 6 bases from J, the junction contained 5 bases not matched to a gene. The CDR3 nucleotides are TGTGCCAGCACCTCGGGACAGCATGAAAAACTGTTTTTT. Amino acids: CASTSGQHEKLFF.

Of note for this clone: This sample includes further DNA sequences coding for the same CDR3. The CDR3 region is CASSLAGTSGQETQYF. CDR3 in DNA: TGCGCCAGCAGCTTGGCCGGGACTAGCGGGCAAGAGACCCAGTACTTC. The chain uses TRBV5-1 and TRBJ2-5; 12 bases line up with TRBD2. Germline CDR1 reads SGHRS; CDR2 reads YFSETQ. The CDR3 runs to 16 residues. V trimming: 0 bases; J trimming: 2 bases; junction bases outside the gene matches: 2.

The V call is TRBV5-6, the J call TRBJ1-1; a possible D gene is TRBD1 (5 bases). This CDR3 spans 15 amino acids. Germline V gene sequence: CDR1 SGHDT, CDR2 YYEEEE. V shed 1 base and J shed 0 bases, with 10 bases lying between them. The CDR3 DNA reads as TGTGCCAGCAGCTTGAGGGGCAGGGTGAACACTGAAGCTTTCTTT. Protein: CASSLRGRVNTEAFF. Using reference TRBV5-6 and TRBJ1-1 for the parts outside the CDR3, the full variable domain is DAGVTQSPTHLIKTRGQQVTLRCSPKSGHDTVSWYQQALGQGPQFIFQYYEEEERQRGNFPDRFSGHQFPNYSSELNVNALLLGDSALYLCASSLRGRVNTEAFFGQGTRLTVV.

The genes are TRBV6-2 or TRBV6-3 and TRBJ1-2, with 8 bases aligning to TRBD1. Germline loops: CDR1 MNHEY, CDR2 SVGEGT. V dropped 6 bases and J dropped 3; count of bases not matched to a gene: 3. The CDR3 sequence is 13 residues long. CDR3 nucleotide sequence: TGTGCCAGCAGCCCGGACAGGGACTATGGCTACACCTTC. Its translation is CASSPDRDYGYTF.

The CDR3 DNA sequence: TGCGCCAGCAGCCAAGACGCCTTTGTGATGAGTGGCTACACCTTC. This gives the protein CASSQDAFVMSGYTF. The chain carries TRBV4-3 and TRBJ1-2; D is ambiguous. Trimming removed 0 bases from V and 7 bases from J, with 15 bases in between. Germline V gives CDR1 LGHNA, CDR2 YSLEER. The CDR3 length is 15 residues.

The chain has TRBV11-1 and TRBJ1-1; the D gene is possibly TRBD1 (6 bases). The V end lost 1 base, the J end lost 1 base, and 7 bases lay between the germline ends. Germline V gives CDR1 SGHAT, CDR2 FQDESV (reference sequence). The CDR3 runs to 14 residues. CDR3 residues: CASSLEQGNTEAFF. The DNA of the CDR3 is TGTGCCAGCAGCTTAGAACAGGGGAACACTGAAGCTTTCTTT.

This rearrangement joins TRBV19 to TRBJ2-7; 7 positions match TRBD2. Germline loops: CDR1 LNHDA, CDR2 SQIVND (reference sequence). The CDR3 is made up of 14 amino acids. With V trimmed by 3 bases and J by 4 bases, 6 bases remained unmatched. CDR3 in DNA: TGTGCCAGTAGTATTGGGGGGGGTACGTACGAGCAGTACTTC. This translates into CASSIGGGTYEQYF.

The chain uses TRBV29-1 and TRBJ2-7; D is perhaps TRBD2 (5 bases). From germline, CDR1 is SQVTM and CDR2 ANQGSEA. This CDR3 has 15 amino acids. V lost 0 bases and J 2 bases, leaving 14 bases between the germline ends. CDR3 nucleotide sequence: TGCAGCGTTGAAGATCGCCGCTGGAGGCCCTACGAGCAGTACTTC. This encodes CSVEDRRWRPYEQYF.

The V call is TRBV6-5, the J call TRBJ1-1, with D maybe TRBD1 (6 bases). The CDR3 runs to 14 residues. V lost 5 bases and J 1 base, leaving 11 bases between the germline ends. The germline gives CDR1 MNHEY, CDR2 SVGAGI. CDR3: CASSSRGPNTEAFF. The DNA of the CDR3 is TGTGCCAGCAGTAGCAGGGGCCCGAACACTGAAGCTTTCTTT.

This chain uses TRBV3-1 (or the pseudogene TRBV3-2) with TRBJ1-2; the D gene is possibly TRBD1 (5 bases). The CDR3 runs 14 residues. CDR1 is LGHDT, CDR2 YNNKEL, per germline (reference sequence). V was shortened by 1 base and J by 7 bases, with 13 bases between the two germline ends. The chain's CDR3 is CASSQGREEIGYTF. The CDR3 nucleotides are TGTGCCAGCAGCCAAGGCAGGGAGGAAATTGGCTACACCTTC.

The V call is TRBV5-1, the J call TRBJ2-3; D remains unclear. V lost 0 bases to trimming and J lost 0 bases, with 8 bases between them. CDR1 and CDR2 from the germline V gene are SGHRS and YFSETQ. This CDR3 has 15 residues. CDR3 loop: CASSLGLPSTDTQYF. DNA for the CDR3: TGCGCCAGCAGCTTGGGACTCCCAAGCACAGATACGCAGTATTTT.

The J gene is TRBJ2-7, the V gene TRBV7-2; 9 bases map to TRBD1. The V gene end was trimmed by 4 bases and the J gene end by 2 bases; junction bases not matched to a gene: 6. Germline values: CDR1 SGHTA, CDR2 FQGNSA. The CDR3 loop spans 15 amino acids. DNA for the CDR3: TGTGCCAGCAGCTCCAACAGGGGGCTTGCCTACGAGCAGTACTTC. As protein: CASSSNRGLAYEQYF.